The entry that follows covers one TCR beta chain sequence. This clonotype has ten or more counts. The antigen this receptor binds is unknown. There are no base qualities to consult, and no much larger clone falls within one base. The data were obtained in a study of T cell repertoires in cytomegalovirus infection (dated by TCRdb to 2018 to 2020). Concerning the study at large: Donor HLA type was relevant to the analysis, as public TCR beta signatures indicated carriage of CMV infection together with the matching HLA type. General study outcomes and caveats: Carriers of CMV infection plus the relevant HLA type were discriminated by the cumulative frequency of public TCR beta family members in the study cohort and in an independent roughly 340-donor cohort. In the ex vivo response, HLA-C-restricted CMV-specific TCR beta clonotypes were dominant, and in two of eight donors the single most frequent clonotype came from this HLA-C-restricted group.

Sequenced using an Illumina HiSeq 1500. The raw public reads went through TCRdb reprocessing: fastp at Q25, MiXCR clone calling, in-frame beta chains kept. Each entry merges the rows of one CDR3 protein and shows their most common DNA and genes. The sample table contains approximately 250,000 distinct CDR3 sequences; only one count was recorded for around 6.4% of them. The ten largest clones capture 6.5% of the sample. Inclusive of the bounding cysteine and phenylalanine, the CDR3 is 14 residues long. CDR3 DNA is the only sequence kept; it has 42 bases, read in frame from the first base. Trimmed from V: 0 bases; trimmed from J: 8 bases; junction bases lacking a gene match: 2. CDR1 is given as MGHRA and CDR2 as YSYEKL, both from the germline V gene.

The sequencing sample was made of PBMCs. The source of this sequence is a human donor in good health (CMV status not recorded). Some clones in this sample may be carry-over from other donors' samples. Recombination linked TRBV4-1 to TRBJ2-1; TRBD1 aligns with 9 central bases. Read as DNA, the sequence is TGCGCCAGCAGCCAAGACAACAGGGGGCATGAGCAGTTCTTC. The resulting protein is CASSQDNRGHEQFF.